This T cell receptor beta chain stems from a study of T cells in Graves' hyperthyroidism and ophthalmopathy. Study observations and caveats: Prediction of ophthalmopathy progression came a median roughly 6.4 months pre-onset.

As to this clonotype: Its antigen is still unknown. An end of the junction differs from the germline gene, which may be a read error.

Germline-derived CDR1 and CDR2 are SGHVS and FNYEAQ. CDR3 length: 15 residues. Amplification of TCR beta CDR3 regions used RNA as the template. First-round RT-PCR of the TCR CDR3 relied on the HTBI primer set. TCRdb reprocessed the multiplex PCR reads via MiXCR and lists one record per CDR3 protein. The sample includes about 560,000 distinct CDR3 sequences, approximately 15% of them seen just once. The chain combines TRBV7-6 with TRBJ2-5, with 10 bases that match TRBD1. The sequence came from a woman aged 40 to 49 with Graves' hyperthyroidism. The sequenced material came from blood. The CDR3 sequence: CVSSEGQGLFETQYF. CDR3 DNA: TGTGTCAGCAGCGAGGGACAGGGGCTTTTCGAGACCCAGTACTTC.